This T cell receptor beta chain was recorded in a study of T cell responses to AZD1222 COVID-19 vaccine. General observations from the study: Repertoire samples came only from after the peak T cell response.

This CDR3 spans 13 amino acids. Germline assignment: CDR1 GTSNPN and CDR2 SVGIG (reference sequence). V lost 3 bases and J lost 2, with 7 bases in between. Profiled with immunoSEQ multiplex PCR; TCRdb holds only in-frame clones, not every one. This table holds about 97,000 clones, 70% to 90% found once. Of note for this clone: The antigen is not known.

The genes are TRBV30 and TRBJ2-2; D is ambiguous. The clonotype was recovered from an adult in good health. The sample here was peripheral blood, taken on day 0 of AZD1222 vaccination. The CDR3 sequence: CAWRWGNTGELFF. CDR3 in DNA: TGTGCCTGGAGGTGGGGAAACACCGGGGAGCTGTTTTTT.